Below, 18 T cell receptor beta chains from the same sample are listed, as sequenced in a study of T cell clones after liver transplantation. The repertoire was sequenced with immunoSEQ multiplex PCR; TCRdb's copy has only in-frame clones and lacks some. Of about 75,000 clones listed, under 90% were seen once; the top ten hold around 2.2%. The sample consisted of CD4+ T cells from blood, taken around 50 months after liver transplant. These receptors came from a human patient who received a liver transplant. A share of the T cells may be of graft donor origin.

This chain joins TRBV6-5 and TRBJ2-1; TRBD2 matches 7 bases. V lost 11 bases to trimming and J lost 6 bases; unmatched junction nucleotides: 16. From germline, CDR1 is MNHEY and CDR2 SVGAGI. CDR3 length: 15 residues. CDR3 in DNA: TGTGCCGGAAAGCTAGGCAGCGGGGAAGGCAATGAGCAGTTCTTC. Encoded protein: CAGKLGSGEGNEQFF.

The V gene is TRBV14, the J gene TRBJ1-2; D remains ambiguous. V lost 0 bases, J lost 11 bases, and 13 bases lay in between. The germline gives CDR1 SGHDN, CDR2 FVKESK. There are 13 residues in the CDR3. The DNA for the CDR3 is TGTGCCAGCAGCCAAGATAGGGCCGAACCTTACACCTTC. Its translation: CASSQDRAEPYTF.

In DNA, the CDR3 is TGCGCCAGCAGCGTGTGGTCCCAAGAGACCCAGTACTTC. Amino acid sequence: CASSVWSQETQYF. This rearrangement joins TRBV5-1 to TRBJ2-5; D is uncertain. Germline V lookup: CDR1 SGHRS, CDR2 YFSETQ. There are 13 residues in the CDR3. Trimming removed 4 bases from V and 1 base from J, with 8 bases in between.

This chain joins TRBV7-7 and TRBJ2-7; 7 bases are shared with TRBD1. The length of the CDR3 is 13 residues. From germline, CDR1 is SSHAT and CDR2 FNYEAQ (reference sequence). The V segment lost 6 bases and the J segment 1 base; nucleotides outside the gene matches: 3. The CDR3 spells CASSSTGSYEQYF. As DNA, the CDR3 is TGTGCCAGCAGTTCGACAGGGTCCTACGAGCAGTACTTC.

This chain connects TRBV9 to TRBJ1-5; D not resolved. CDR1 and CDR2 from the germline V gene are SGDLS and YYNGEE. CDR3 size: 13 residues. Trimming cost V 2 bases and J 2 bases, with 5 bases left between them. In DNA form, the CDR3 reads TGTGCCAGCAGCGTTGACGGCAATCAGCCCCAGCATTTT. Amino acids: CASSVDGNQPQHF.

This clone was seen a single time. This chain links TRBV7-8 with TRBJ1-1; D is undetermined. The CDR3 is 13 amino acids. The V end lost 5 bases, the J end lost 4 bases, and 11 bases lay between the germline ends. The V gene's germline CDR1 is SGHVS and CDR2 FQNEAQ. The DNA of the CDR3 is TGTGCCAGCAGCCCGCAGACTACCACTGAAGCTTTCTTT. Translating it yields CASSPQTTTEAFF.

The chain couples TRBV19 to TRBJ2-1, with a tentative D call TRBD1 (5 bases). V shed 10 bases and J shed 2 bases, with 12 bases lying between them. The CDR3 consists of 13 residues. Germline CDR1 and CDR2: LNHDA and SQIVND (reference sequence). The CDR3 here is CATRGPAYNEQFF. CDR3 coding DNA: TGTGCCACTAGGGGCCCAGCCTACAATGAGCAGTTCTTC.

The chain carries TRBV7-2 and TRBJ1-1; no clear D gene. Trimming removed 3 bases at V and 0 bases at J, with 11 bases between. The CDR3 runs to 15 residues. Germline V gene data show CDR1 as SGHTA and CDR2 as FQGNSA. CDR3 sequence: CASSLYQSMNTEAFF. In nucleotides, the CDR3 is TGTGCCAGCAGCTTGTATCAGAGCATGAACACTGAAGCTTTCTTT.

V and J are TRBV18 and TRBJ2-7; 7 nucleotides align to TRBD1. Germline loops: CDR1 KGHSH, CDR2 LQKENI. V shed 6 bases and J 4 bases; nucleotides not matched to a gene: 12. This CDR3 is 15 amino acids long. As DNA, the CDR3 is TGTGCCAGCTCGCAGGGACAGAGTTTCTTATACGAGCAGTACTTC. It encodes CASSQGQSFLYEQYF. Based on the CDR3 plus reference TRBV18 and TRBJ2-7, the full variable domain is NAGVMQNPRHLVRRRGQEARLRCSPMKGHSHVYWYRQLPEEGLKFMVYLQKENIIDESGMPKERFSAEFPKEGPSILRIQQVVRGDSAAYFCASSQGQSFLYEQYFGPGTRLTVT.

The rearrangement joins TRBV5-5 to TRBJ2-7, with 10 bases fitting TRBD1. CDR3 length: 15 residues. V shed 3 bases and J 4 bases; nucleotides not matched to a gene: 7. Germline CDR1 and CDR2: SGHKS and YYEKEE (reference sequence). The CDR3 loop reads CASSWNRDRGYEQYF. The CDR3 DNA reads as TGTGCCAGCAGCTGGAACCGGGACAGGGGATACGAGCAGTACTTC. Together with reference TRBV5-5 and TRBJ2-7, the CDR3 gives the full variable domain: DAGVTQSPTHLIKTRGQQVTLRCSPISGHKSVSWYQQVLGQGPQFIFQYYEKEERGRGNFPDRFSARQFPNYSSELNVNALLLGDSALYLCASSWNRDRGYEQYFGPGTRLTVT.

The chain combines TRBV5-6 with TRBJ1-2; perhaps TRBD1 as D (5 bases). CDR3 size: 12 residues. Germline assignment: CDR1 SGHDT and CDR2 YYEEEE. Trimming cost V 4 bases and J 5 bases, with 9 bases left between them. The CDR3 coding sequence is TGTGCCAGCAGCCCACAGGAGTATGGCTACACCTTC. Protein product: CASSPQEYGYTF.

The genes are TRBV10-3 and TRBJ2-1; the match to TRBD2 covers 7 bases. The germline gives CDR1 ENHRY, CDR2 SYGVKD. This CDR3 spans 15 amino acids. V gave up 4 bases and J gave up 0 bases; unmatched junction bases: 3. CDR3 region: CAISGGLVSYNEQFF. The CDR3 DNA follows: TGTGCCATCAGTGGCGGACTAGTCTCCTACAATGAGCAGTTCTTC.

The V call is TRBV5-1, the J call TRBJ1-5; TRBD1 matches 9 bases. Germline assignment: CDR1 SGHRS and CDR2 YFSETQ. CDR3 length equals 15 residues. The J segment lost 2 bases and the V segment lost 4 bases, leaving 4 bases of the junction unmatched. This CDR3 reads CASSPQGAGNQPQHF. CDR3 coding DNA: TGCGCCAGCAGCCCACAGGGGGCGGGCAATCAGCCCCAGCATTTT.

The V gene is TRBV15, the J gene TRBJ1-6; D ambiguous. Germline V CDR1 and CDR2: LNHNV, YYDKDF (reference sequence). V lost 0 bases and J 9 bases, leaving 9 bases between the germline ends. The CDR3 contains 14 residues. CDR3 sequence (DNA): TGTGCCACCAGCAGAGATCATACAGCTTCACCCCTCCACTTT. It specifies CATSRDHTASPLHF.

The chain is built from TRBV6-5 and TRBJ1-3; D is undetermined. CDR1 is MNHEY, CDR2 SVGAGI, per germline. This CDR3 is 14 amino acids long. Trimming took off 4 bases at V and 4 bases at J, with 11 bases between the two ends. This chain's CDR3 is CASSLSEKGNTIYF. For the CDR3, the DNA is TGTGCCAGCAGTTTATCAGAGAAAGGAAACACCATATATTTT.

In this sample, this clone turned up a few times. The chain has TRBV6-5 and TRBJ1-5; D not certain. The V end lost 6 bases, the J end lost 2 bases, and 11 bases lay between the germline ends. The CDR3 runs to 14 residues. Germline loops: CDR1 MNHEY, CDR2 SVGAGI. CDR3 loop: CASSPGWGNQPQHF. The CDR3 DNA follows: TGTGCCAGCAGCCCAGGTTGGGGCAATCAGCCCCAGCATTTT.

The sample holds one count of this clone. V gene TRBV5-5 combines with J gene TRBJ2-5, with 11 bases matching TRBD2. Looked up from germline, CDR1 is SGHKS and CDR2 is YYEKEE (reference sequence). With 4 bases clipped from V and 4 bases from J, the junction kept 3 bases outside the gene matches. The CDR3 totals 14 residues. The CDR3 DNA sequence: TGTGCCAGCAGCCCCGGGACTAGCGGAGAGACCCAGTACTTC. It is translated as CASSPGTSGETQYF. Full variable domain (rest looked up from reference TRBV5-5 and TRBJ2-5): DAGVTQSPTHLIKTRGQQVTLRCSPISGHKSVSWYQQVLGQGPQFIFQYYEKEERGRGNFPDRFSARQFPNYSSELNVNALLLGDSALYLCASSPGTSGETQYFGPGTRLLVL.

The CDR3 DNA reads as TGTGCCAGCAGCGTAGCCCAGGGCTGGGCGCCAACAGAGACCCAGTACTTC. Protein: CASSVAQGWAPTETQYF. This sequence joins TRBV9 and TRBJ2-5; D is possibly TRBD1 (5 bases). With 0 bases removed from V and 4 bases from J, the gap between germline ends came to 19 bases. Germline loops: CDR1 SGDLS, CDR2 YYNGEE. CDR3 size: 17 residues.